These T cell receptor beta chains were read from a single sample in a study of CD8 T cells in Susac syndrome. TCRdb called the immunoSEQ multiplex PCR reads again in MiXCR, with one record for every CDR3 protein. Of 120,000 to 150,000 distinct CDR3 sequences in the sample, 85% to 95% were seen once. The sample taken for sequencing was CD4+ T cells from PBMCs. The receptors derive from a human donor with multiple sclerosis. Both conserved end residues are part of each CDR3. Fields, in order: clone size, V gene, J gene, D gene, CDR3 protein, CDR3 DNA. D genes are given only for firm matches. Clone size is not always given. Where it is, it says once, few, many or a class for expanded clones.

.	TRBV4-3	TRBJ2-7	TRBD1	CASSQQGGSGEQYF	TGCGCCAGCAGCCAACAAGGGGGCTCGGGCGAGCAGTACTTC
once	TRBV27	TRBJ1-1	.	CASSSFQENTEAFF	TGTGCCAGCAGTTCGTTCCAGGAAAACACTGAAGCTTTCTTT
.	TRBV21-1	TRBJ2-1	.	CASSKALFEAHDNEQFF	TGTGCCAGCAGCAAAGCGCTTTTTGAAGCCCACGACAATGAGCAGTTCTTC
.	TRBV28	TRBJ1-1	.	CASSFRRATEAFF	TGTGCCAGCAGTTTTCGTAGAGCCACTGAAGCTTTCTTT
.	TRBV3-1	TRBJ2-5	TRBD2	CASSQDLGTSLVTQYF	TGTGCCAGCAGCCAAGATCTCGGGACTAGCTTGGTTACCCAGTACTTC
once	TRBV11-3	TRBJ2-1	.	CASSLGRSAYNEQFF	TGTGCCAGCAGCTTAGGGAGGTCGGCCTACAATGAGCAGTTCTTC
.	TRBV9	TRBJ1-4	TRBD1	CASSATGGLVLAEKLFF	TGTGCCAGCAGCGCGACAGGGGGTCTCGTCCTGGCCGAAAAACTGTTTTTT
.	TRBV11-2	TRBJ2-1	.	CASSQASRNEQFF	TGTGCCAGCAGCCAAGCCTCACGGAATGAGCAGTTCTTC
.	TRBV9	TRBJ1-6	.	CASSVVLGSPLHF	TGTGCCAGCAGCGTAGTGTTAGGATCACCCCTCCACTTT
.	TRBV4-1	TRBJ2-7	.	CASSQESTEQYF	TGCGCCAGCAGCCAAGAATCGACAGAGCAGTACTTC
.	TRBV4-1	TRBJ1-2	.	CASSEPGPAGYGYTF	TGCGCCAGCAGCGAACCGGGCCCGGCCGGCTATGGCTACACCTTC
few	TRBV7-3	TRBJ2-2	.	CASSPLGTGELFF	TGTGCCAGCAGCCCCCTCGGCACCGGGGAGCTGTTTTTT
.	TRBV3-1	TRBJ2-2	.	CASSQPGRNTGELFF	TGTGCCAGCAGCCAACCGGGCAGGAACACCGGGGAGCTGTTTTTT
.	TRBV9	TRBJ1-1	.	CASSVGPSGATEAFF	TGTGCCAGCAGCGTAGGACCGTCTGGGGCCACTGAAGCTTTCTTT
once	TRBV30	TRBJ1-2	.	CAWSGQQRIPSYGYTF	TGTGCCTGGTCCGGTCAGCAGCGGATTCCCAGCTATGGCTACACCTTC
.	TRBV6-1	TRBJ2-6	TRBD1	CASTHRGPTSGANVLTF	TGTGCCAGCACCCACAGGGGGCCAACCTCTGGGGCCAACGTCCTGACTTTC
.	TRBV14	TRBJ2-7	.	CASSQGTYRATYEQYF	TGTGCCAGCAGCCAAGGAACCTACAGGGCTACCTACGAGCAGTACTTC
.	TRBV30	TRBJ2-5	.	CAWNLVYQETQYF	TGTGCCTGGAATCTGGTGTACCAAGAGACCCAGTACTTC
.	TRBV7-2	TRBJ2-3	.	CASSLVPSSTDTQYF	TGTGCCAGCAGCTTAGTCCCTAGCTCCACAGATACGCAGTATTTT
.	TRBV12-3/TRBV12-4	TRBJ2-1	.	CASSREGPHEQFF	TGTGCCAGCAGCCGCGAGGGTCCCCATGAGCAGTTCTTC
once	TRBV29-1	TRBJ1-1	TRBD1	CSVRVGGVGEAFF	TGCAGCGTTAGAGTAGGGGGCGTGGGTGAAGCTTTCTTT
.	TRBV15	TRBJ2-3	.	CATSRDLGADTQYF	TGTGCCACCAGCAGAGATTTAGGGGCGGATACGCAGTATTTT
.	TRBV28	TRBJ2-5	.	CATSEGAQPRETQYF	TGTGCCACCTCCGAAGGGGCGCAACCCCGAGAGACCCAGTACTTC
.	TRBV30	TRBJ1-1	.	CAWSRTVDTEAFF	TGTGCCTGGAGTAGGACCGTGGACACTGAAGCTTTCTTT
.	TRBV20-1	TRBJ2-7	TRBD1	CSAILRQGRNEQYF	TGCAGTGCTATCTTGCGACAGGGTCGAAACGAGCAGTACTTC
.	TRBV27	TRBJ1-3	.	CASSLTGISGNTIYF	TGTGCCAGCAGTTTAACGGGTATCTCTGGAAACACCATATATTTT
.	TRBV12-3/TRBV12-4	TRBJ2-2	.	CASSPTGQSDTGELFF	TGTGCCAGCAGCCCAACCGGGCAGTCGGACACCGGGGAGCTGTTTTTT
.	TRBV3-1	TRBJ1-2	TRBD1	CASSHRTGYGYTF	TGTGCCAGCAGCCATCGGACAGGATATGGCTACACCTTC
.	TRBV9	TRBJ1-6	.	CASSVEMDSPLHF	TGTGCCAGCAGCGTAGAAATGGATTCACCCCTCCACTTT
.	TRBV12-3/TRBV12-4	TRBJ2-7	.	CASRRDHRVYEQYF	TGTGCCAGCAGGCGGGACCACCGAGTCTACGAGCAGTACTTC
.	TRBV6-5	TRBJ1-2	.	CASSYSSGRYTF	TGTGCCAGCAGTTACTCATCGGGGCGCTACACCTTC
.	TRBV6-2/TRBV6-3	TRBJ2-1	TRBD2	CASSPYSGGAYNEQFF	TGTGCCAGCAGTCCGTATAGCGGGGGGGCCTACAATGAGCAGTTCTTC
.	TRBV5-1	TRBJ2-3	TRBD2	CASSLVPAGVPPDTQYF	TGCGCCAGCAGCTTGGTCCCAGCGGGAGTTCCTCCAGATACGCAGTATTTT
.	TRBV3-1	TRBJ2-7	TRBD2	CASSQEGLAGRYEQYF	TGTGCCAGCAGCCAAGAAGGACTAGCGGGACGCTACGAGCAGTACTTC
.	TRBV7-2	TRBJ2-5	TRBD2	CASSLAAGTRQETQYF	TGTGCCAGCAGCTTAGCAGCCGGGACTAGGCAAGAGACCCAGTACTTC
.	TRBV18	TRBJ2-5	.	CASSPRKTSGAQYF	TGTGCCAGCTCACCAAGGAAAACTTCGGGGGCCCAGTACTTC
.	TRBV14	TRBJ2-7	TRBD2	CASSQVAGISGGEQYF	TGTGCCAGCAGCCAAGTAGCGGGCATTTCGGGTGGCGAGCAGTACTTC
.	TRBV20-1	TRBJ2-7	TRBD2	CSAGVRLAGYDEQYF	TGCAGTGCTGGGGTCAGACTAGCGGGATATGACGAGCAGTACTTC
.	TRBV18	TRBJ2-7	.	CASSPTGGVEQYF	TGTGCCAGCTCACCAACAGGGGGGGTCGAGCAGTACTTC
.	TRBV27	TRBJ1-5	TRBD1	CASGDRPSNQPQHF	TGTGCCAGCGGGGACAGGCCCAGCAATCAGCCCCAGCATTTT
once	TRBV29-1	TRBJ1-1	TRBD1	CSVGDRGLTEAFF	TGCAGCGTAGGCGACAGGGGTTTGACTGAAGCTTTCTTT
.	TRBV2	TRBJ1-2	.	CASGRQNGYTF	TGTGCCAGCGGTCGACAGAATGGCTACACCTTC
.	TRBV10-3	TRBJ2-7	TRBD1	CAISEDRDYEQYF	TGTGCCATCAGTGAGGACAGGGACTACGAGCAGTACTTC
.	TRBV12-3/TRBV12-4	TRBJ2-7	TRBD2	CASSPGLAGVYEQYF	TGTGCCAGCAGCCCGGGACTAGCGGGGGTCTACGAGCAGTACTTC
.	TRBV28	TRBJ2-5	.	CATSGDQETQYF	TGTGCCACCTCAGGGGACCAAGAGACCCAGTACTTC
.	TRBV25-1	TRBJ2-5	.	CASSERAAETQYF	TGTGCCAGCAGTGAACGGGCAGCTGAGACCCAGTACTTC
.	TRBV29-1	TRBJ2-5	TRBD2	CSVVSGRGETQYF	TGCAGCGTTGTTAGCGGGAGGGGCGAGACCCAGTACTTC
.	TRBV7-9	TRBJ2-3	TRBD2	CASSLTNSGAFTDTQYF	TGTGCCAGCAGCCTCACGAATAGCGGGGCCTTCACAGATACGCAGTATTTT
.	TRBV6-2/TRBV6-3	TRBJ1-5	.	CASSYDGLGNQPQHF	TGTGCCAGCAGTTACGACGGGTTAGGCAATCAGCCCCAGCATTTT
.	TRBV19	TRBJ1-2	TRBD1	CASSPFGTGTNYGYTF	TGTGCCAGTAGTCCGTTCGGGACAGGGACTAACTATGGCTACACCTTC